The clone carrying this T cell receptor beta chain was detected a few times. Its antigen remains unidentified. Germline CDR1 is SGHRS and CDR2 is YFSETQ. CDR3 length: 14 amino acids. Trimming left V 2 bases short and J 2 bases short, with 8 bases between. Treatment of any kind had been given to no patient before thyroid surgery. In the original processing: A papillary thyroid cancer distant-metastasis classifier was built from CDR3 differences across clinicopathological groups. TCRdb reanalyzed the PCR reads via MiXCR. Clone size and V and J calls follow TCRdb, not the original study. This table has about 4,000 clones, around 34% appearing once. The data stem from a study of metastatic and nonmetastatic thyroid tumors. Whole-study context: From malignant and benign thyroid patients, repertoires in blood and in tumor or nodule tissue were compared.

Study findings and constraints: Versus benign nodules, malignant thyroid tumors reportedly had significantly higher TCR beta diversity, in blood and tumor.

This rearrangement joins TRBV5-1 to TRBJ2-1, with D hard to call. The receptor was isolated from a female donor with papillary thyroid cancer or a benign thyroid nodule (not recorded which). Some clones in this sample may be carry-over from other donors' samples. The specimen sequenced was adjacent normal tissue. In nucleotides, the CDR3 is TGCGCCAGCAGCTTAGATGGGGCCTACAATGAGCAGTTCTTC. Its translation: CASSLDGAYNEQFF. The full variable domain, with the rest looked up from reference TRBV5-1 and TRBJ2-1, is KAGVTQTPRYLIKTRGQQVTLSCSPISGHRSVSWYQQTPGQGLQFLFEYFSETQRNKGNFPGRFSGRQFSNSRSEMNVSTLELGDSALYLCASSLDGAYNEQFFGPGTRLTVL.